This T cell receptor beta chain was retrieved from a study of blood T cell repertoires in COVID-19. Whole-study context: Sources were T cells, B-cell-depleted T cells, or PBMCs; the material itself was cDNA or gDNA.

Trimming pared 5 bases from V and 0 bases from J, leaving 20 bases between. Germline CDR1 MNHNY, CDR2 SVGAGI (reference sequence). CDR3 length equals 18 residues. Sequencing was performed with immunoSEQ multiplex PCR; in TCRdb, only in-frame clones are kept and a portion is missing. The sample records about 77,000 clones, approximately 80% being singletons. This chain connects TRBV6-6 to TRBJ2-4, with D maybe TRBD1 (6 bases). Sample: peripheral blood. This clonotype was sampled from a woman aged 70-85 years with acute or convalescent COVID-19. CDR3 loop: CASSLKRDKLLAKNIQYF. The CDR3 DNA reads as TGTGCCAGCAGTCTAAAACGGGACAAGCTTCTAGCCAAAAACATTCAGTACTTC.